The clone carrying this T cell receptor beta chain was found once. The entry originates in a study of T cell changes during pregnancy in multiple sclerosis. Data came from immunoSEQ multiplex PCR; TCRdb stores just in-frame clones and leaves some out. The sample has 50,000 or so clones, approximately 93% seen once. The CDR3 spans 17 residues. Germline values: CDR1 SGHNT, CDR2 YYREEE (reference sequence). Trimming cost V 3 bases and J 2 bases; bases outside gene matches: 12. This TCR was sampled from a female donor with multiple sclerosis, enrolled in a pregnancy study. This specimen was peripheral blood, taken in the second trimester of pregnancy. The chain uses TRBV5-4 and TRBJ2-5; 8 nucleotides match TRBD1. The CDR3 sequence is CASSSVGQGLHQETQYF. The CDR3, as DNA: TGTGCCAGCAGCTCAGTTGGACAGGGCTTGCATCAAGAGACCCAGTACTTC. The variable domain in full, completed from reference TRBV5-4 and TRBJ2-5, reads ETGVTQSPTHLIKTRGQQVTLRCSSQSGHNTVSWYQQALGQGPQFIFQYYREEENGRGNFPPRFSGLQFPNYSSELNVNALELDDSALYLCASSSVGQGLHQETQYFGPGTRLLVL.